This T cell receptor (beta chain) was sequenced in a study of CD8 T cells in Susac syndrome. When the RNA was reverse transcribed, random hexamers were used with an input of roughly 0.5 to 1 ug. MiXCR was run by TCRdb on the immunoSEQ multiplex PCR reads, yielding one entry per CDR3 protein. This sample has about 290,000 distinct CDR3 sequences, with 70% to 90% found just once. CDR1 is SGHTA, CDR2 FQGNSA, per germline. This CDR3 has 15 residues. Trimming stripped 4 bases from V and 4 bases from J, with 15 bases between. The study, taken as a whole, reports: As the study acknowledged, the number of individuals who were part of its TCR sequencing and HLA analysis was relatively small.

About this clonotype: Its antigen remains unknown.

The multiple sclerosis control cohort comprised treatment-naive individuals presenting with stable or active relapsing-remitting disease. FACS was used to enrich TEMRA cells, whereas the CD8+ and CD4+ T cells were obtained by negative isolation. This TCR derives from a human donor with multiple sclerosis. The chain employs TRBV7-2 and TRBJ2-3; D gene uncertain. Material: CD8+ T cells from PBMCs. In DNA, the CDR3 is TGTGCCAGCAGCTCCCCTTTGAGCAGCTCAGATACGCAGTATTTT. Translating it yields CASSSPLSSSDTQYF.